This T cell receptor (gamma chain) stems from a study of human gamma delta and Vdelta1 T cells. Overall study findings and caveats: Acute myeloid leukemia was reportedly broadly targeted by polyclonal Delta One T cells.

TCRdb re-called clones from the PCR reads via CATT. The profile covers about 3,900 gamma-chain clones, with 15% to 20% appearing a single time and about 7% taken by the ten largest. The CDR3 is made up of 13 amino acids. Germline V gene sequence: CDR1 EGSTGY, CDR2 YDSYTSSV. The V and J ends lost 0 bases and 10 bases, in that order; junction bases with no gene match: 9. Notes on this clone: What it recognizes is unknown.

Input material: Vdelta1 gamma-delta T cells from blood grown in culture (DOT cells). The clonotype originates from a human donor in good health. This sequence joins TRGV4 and TRGJ1 or TRGJ2. CDR3 sequence (DNA): TGTGCCACCTGGGATGGGCCATGGGGGAAGAAACTCTTT. It specifies CATWDGPWGKKLF.